Below, 23 T cell receptor beta chains from the same sample are listed, as sequenced in a study of blood T cells in healthy people across ages. A second PCR of roughly 7 to 11 cycles used a sample-barcoded 5' primer and a J-beta primer mix. One entry per CDR3 protein results from TCRdb running MiXCR on the 5' RACE reads. The top ten hold 30% to 40% of the sample, which has about 680,000 distinct CDR3 sequences, roughly 49% seen once. Sequences were obtained from blood. Receptors were obtained from a woman aged 60-75 years in good health.

Notes on this clonotype: A much larger clonotype is one base distant, so this may be a read error. This chain joins TRBV29-1 and TRBJ2-3, with D perhaps TRBD2 (6 bases). CDR3 length: 13 residues. Germline V gene lookup returns CDR1 SQVTM and CDR2 ANQGSEA. V lost 4 bases to trimming and J lost 7 bases, with 15 bases between them. The CDR3 bases are TGCAGCGTTGTCCGAGCGGGCCCCAATACGCAGTATTTT. Amino acid sequence: CSVVRAGPNTQYF.

The CDR3 reads CSVRPDNNQPQHF. The CDR3 coding sequence is TGCAGCGTGAGGCCCGACAACAATCAGCCCCAGCATTTT. The rearrangement links TRBV29-1 to TRBJ1-5; the D is unclear. Looked up from germline, CDR1 is SQVTM and CDR2 is ANQGSEA. There are 13 residues in the CDR3. V was clipped by 6 bases and J by 3 bases, with 12 bases between them.

In this sample, this clonotype turned up a few times. The V gene is TRBV20-1, the J gene TRBJ2-7; 9 nucleotides align to TRBD1. V lost 0 bases, J lost 2 bases, and 5 bases stayed unmatched. The CDR3 runs to 15 residues. Germline V gene lookup returns CDR1 DFQATT and CDR2 SNEGSKA (reference sequence). The CDR3 sequence: CSAREPGTGTYEQYF. DNA for the CDR3: TGCAGTGCTAGAGAACCCGGGACAGGGACCTACGAGCAGTACTTC.

This chain links TRBV28 with TRBJ2-5; possible D gene TRBD1, 6 bases. Trimming took off 5 bases at V and 3 bases at J, with 16 bases between the two ends. The germline V gene encodes CDR1 MDHEN and CDR2 SYDVKM. CDR3 length: 15 residues. The CDR3 here is CASSPVGRQEETQYF. The CDR3, as DNA: TGTGCCAGCAGTCCCGTGGGGCGACAGGAAGAGACCCAGTACTTC.

A remark on this clonotype: A junction end diverges from the germline sequence, so it may reflect a read error. This chain connects TRBV5-1 to TRBJ2-1; 10 bases align to TRBD1. CDR3 length: 15 residues. The germline gives CDR1 SGHRS, CDR2 YFSETQ. CDR3 DNA sequence: TGCACCAGCAGCTACACGGGACAGGGGAGCAATGAGCAGTTCTTC. Protein product: CTSSYTGQGSNEQFF. Variable domain in full (rest from reference TRBV5-1 and TRBJ2-1): KAGVTQTPRYLIKTRGQQVTLSCSPISGHRSVSWYQQTPGQGLQFLFEYFSETQRNKGNFPGRFSGRQFSNSRSEMNVSTLELGDSALYLCTSSYTGQGSNEQFFGPGTRLTVL.

This chain uses TRBV6-6 with TRBJ1-2; 10 bases align to TRBD1. This CDR3 is built from 15 residues. Trimming took 4 bases from V and 6 from J; bases not matched to a gene: 8. CDR1 MNHNY and CDR2 SVGAGI come from the germline V gene (reference sequence). Here the CDR3 DNA reads TGTGCCAGCAGTTTTACGACAGGGGGCGTACATGGCTACACCTTC. Its translation: CASSFTTGGVHGYTF.

The J gene is TRBJ2-3, the V gene TRBV7-9, with 10 bases lining up with TRBD2. This CDR3 has 16 residues. The junction had 7 bases not matched to a gene; V was cut back by 4 bases and J by 3 bases. CDR1 is SEHNR and CDR2 is FQNEAQ in the germline V gene (reference sequence). CDR3 protein: CASSSWASGRTDTQYF. The CDR3 DNA reads TGTGCCAGCAGCTCTTGGGCTAGCGGGAGAACAGATACGCAGTATTTT.

This chain links TRBV6-5 with TRBJ2-1; no firm D call. V gave up 2 bases and J gave up 7 bases, with 9 bases separating them. Looked up from germline, CDR1 is MNHEY and CDR2 is SVGAGI. This CDR3 spans 13 amino acids. CDR3 residues: CASSYGVKNEQFF. The CDR3 nucleotides are TGTGCCAGCAGTTACGGAGTAAAAAATGAGCAGTTCTTC.

The chain employs TRBV6-5 and TRBJ2-7, with 7 bases identical to TRBD2. V lost 2 bases, J lost 4 bases, and 8 bases stayed unmatched. In germline, CDR1 is MNHEY, CDR2 SVGAGI. The CDR3 runs 15 residues. The DNA for the CDR3 is TGTGCCAGCAGTTACCCACGGGGAGGGAGTTACGAGCAGTACTTC. Translation gives CASSYPRGGSYEQYF.

The rearrangement uses TRBV5-1 and TRBJ2-3; perhaps TRBD2 as D (6 bases). Germline assignment: CDR1 SGHRS and CDR2 YFSETQ. V gave up 0 bases and J gave up 11 bases, with 16 bases separating them. This CDR3 is 14 amino acids long. The CDR3 loop reads CASSLDSRGSRQYF. Written as DNA, the CDR3 is TGCGCCAGCAGCTTGGATTCTCGGGGGAGTAGGCAGTATTTT. The full variable domain, its missing parts supplied by reference TRBV5-1 and TRBJ2-3, is KAGVTQTPRYLIKTRGQQVTLSCSPISGHRSVSWYQQTPGQGLQFLFEYFSETQRNKGNFPGRFSGRQFSNSRSEMNVSTLELGDSALYLCASSLDSRGSRQYFGPGTRLTVL.

This clonotype appeared a few times. This chain uses TRBV7-2 with TRBJ2-3; 11 positions agree with TRBD2. The CDR3 covers 14 residues. The V and J ends lost 5 bases and 7 bases, in that order; junction bases with no gene match: 5. Germline V gene lookup returns CDR1 SGHTA and CDR2 FQGNSA. Here the CDR3 reads CASSVTSGTNTQYF. The CDR3 nucleotides read TGTGCCAGCAGCGTGACTAGCGGGACGAATACGCAGTATTTT.

This clonotype appeared a few times. The gene calls are TRBV6-1 and TRBJ2-5; 9 positions match TRBD1. V gave up 3 bases and J gave up 4 bases; unmatched junction bases: 6. CDR1 MNHNS and CDR2 SASEGT come from the germline V gene. The CDR3 runs 15 residues. In DNA form, the CDR3 reads TGTGCCAGCAGTGACGGACAGGGGTGGGGAGAGACCCAGTACTTC. As protein: CASSDGQGWGETQYF.

This clonotype occurred a few times. This chain uses TRBV20-1 with TRBJ2-7; TRBD2 agrees at 9 bases. The V gene's germline CDR1 is DFQATT and CDR2 SNEGSKA (reference sequence). This CDR3 comprises 14 residues. The J segment lost 0 bases and the V segment lost 5 bases, leaving 5 bases of the junction unmatched. In DNA form, the CDR3 reads TGCAGTGCTCCTCTAGCGGGATCCTCCTACGAGCAGTACTTC. Its protein is CSAPLAGSSYEQYF.

There are many counts of this clonotype. Germline is not matched at one junction end, which may reflect a read error. The rearrangement joins TRBV13 to TRBJ1-1; D might be TRBD1 (6 bases). The germline V gene has CDR1 PRHDT and CDR2 FYEKMQ (reference sequence). The CDR3 runs to 14 residues. The CDR3 loop reads CASSLGQRSTEAFF. For the CDR3, the DNA is TGTGCCAGCAGCCTAGGACAGCGGTCTACTGAAGCTTTCTTT. Drawing the rest from reference TRBV13 and TRBJ1-1, the complete variable domain is AAGVIQSPRHLIKEKRETATLKCYPIPRHDTVYWYQQGPGQDPQFLISFYEKMQSDKGSIPDRFSAQQFSDYHSELNMSSLELGDSALYFCASSLGQRSTEAFFGQGTRLTVV.

The table lists this clonotype with many counts. V gene TRBV4-3 combines with J gene TRBJ2-3; 8 bases fit TRBD2. This CDR3 has 14 amino acids. Germline CDR1 LGHNA, CDR2 YSLEER. The ends lost 0 bases at V and 14 bases at J; junction bases unmatched: 10. This CDR3 reads CASSQDPEGSGRYF. DNA of the CDR3: TGCGCCAGCAGCCAAGATCCCGAGGGAAGCGGGAGGTATTTT.

This clonotype was found a few times. The chain couples TRBV4-2 to TRBJ2-1; the match to TRBD2 covers 8 bases. V trimming: 2 bases; J trimming: 5 bases; junction bases outside the gene matches: 2. The CDR3 covers 14 residues. Germline values: CDR1 LGHNA, CDR2 YNFKEQ. The CDR3 region is CASSQWREDNEQFF. In DNA, the CDR3 is TGTGCCAGCAGCCAATGGCGGGAGGACAATGAGCAGTTCTTC.

The chain uses TRBV18 and TRBJ2-7; D is undetermined. The CDR3 covers 16 residues. Per the germline V gene, CDR1 is KGHSH and CDR2 is LQKENI. The germline V and J ends were trimmed by 0 bases and 3 bases, with 15 bases remaining between them. The CDR3 DNA reads as TGTGCCAGCTCACCACCTGGTTCCTATGATGGCTACGAGCAGTACTTC. This codes for CASSPPGSYDGYEQYF.

The chain combines TRBV6-2 or TRBV6-3 with TRBJ2-5; D not resolved. Deletions cut 5 bases from V and 11 bases from J, with 15 bases between. This CDR3 is 12 amino acids long. The germline gives CDR1 MNHEY, CDR2 SVGEGT. The CDR3 loop is CASSPSWGEQYF. As DNA, the CDR3 is TGTGCCAGCAGTCCCAGTTGGGGTGAGCAGTACTTC.

This clonotype was found many times. The chain couples TRBV19 to TRBJ2-5; possible D gene TRBD1, 5 bases. Germline CDR1 is LNHDA and CDR2 is SQIVND (reference sequence). The CDR3 totals 16 residues. V dropped 3 bases and J dropped 3 bases, with 17 bases sitting between them. The CDR3 coding sequence is TGTGCCAGTAGTATGTACAAGGGGCCCAAGGAAGAGACCCAGTACTTC. It encodes CASSMYKGPKEETQYF.

V gene TRBV2 combines with J gene TRBJ2-7, with TRBD2 identical over 7 bases. The J segment lost 1 base and the V segment lost 10 bases, leaving 7 bases of the junction unmatched. The CDR3 has 13 residues. Germline-derived CDR1 and CDR2 are SNHLY and FYNNEI. CDR3 loop: CATAGFGSYEQYF. Written as DNA, the CDR3 is TGTGCCACAGCGGGGTTCGGATCCTACGAGCAGTACTTC. Combining the CDR3 with reference TRBV2 and TRBJ2-7 gives the whole variable domain EPEVTQTPSHQVTQMGQEVILRCVPISNHLYFYWYRQILGQKVEFLVSFYNNEISEKSEIFDDQFSVERPDGSNFTLKIRSTKLEDSAMYFCATAGFGSYEQYFGPGTRLTVT.

This chain links TRBV28 with TRBJ1-5, with a weak D call TRBD1 (6 bases). Trimming stripped 11 bases from V and 3 bases from J, with 17 bases between. CDR1 MDHEN and CDR2 SYDVKM come from the germline V gene. The CDR3 is 14 amino acids. CDR3 region: CAGSPGQLNQPQHF. DNA of the CDR3: TGTGCCGGGTCTCCGGGACAACTCAATCAGCCCCAGCATTTT.

This clonotype was seen a few times. The CDR3 loop reads CASSYRGQGYNEQYF. In nucleotides, the CDR3 is TGCGCCAGCAGCTATAGGGGACAGGGCTACAATGAGCAGTACTTC. This chain links TRBV5-1 with TRBJ2-7; 9 nucleotides agree with TRBD1. The CDR3 is 15 residues long. With 3 bases clipped from V and 7 bases from J, the junction kept 11 bases outside the gene matches. Per the germline V gene, CDR1 is SGHRS and CDR2 is YFSETQ.

The chain couples TRBV6-2 or TRBV6-3 to TRBJ1-4, with no clear D. The germline V gene has CDR1 MNHEY and CDR2 SVGEGT. CDR3 size: 15 residues. V shed 2 bases and J shed 8 bases, with 15 bases lying between them. DNA for the CDR3: TGTGCCAGCAGTTACGGTGGCTCCTCCGGGGAAAAACTGTTTTTT. This codes for CASSYGGSSGEKLFF.